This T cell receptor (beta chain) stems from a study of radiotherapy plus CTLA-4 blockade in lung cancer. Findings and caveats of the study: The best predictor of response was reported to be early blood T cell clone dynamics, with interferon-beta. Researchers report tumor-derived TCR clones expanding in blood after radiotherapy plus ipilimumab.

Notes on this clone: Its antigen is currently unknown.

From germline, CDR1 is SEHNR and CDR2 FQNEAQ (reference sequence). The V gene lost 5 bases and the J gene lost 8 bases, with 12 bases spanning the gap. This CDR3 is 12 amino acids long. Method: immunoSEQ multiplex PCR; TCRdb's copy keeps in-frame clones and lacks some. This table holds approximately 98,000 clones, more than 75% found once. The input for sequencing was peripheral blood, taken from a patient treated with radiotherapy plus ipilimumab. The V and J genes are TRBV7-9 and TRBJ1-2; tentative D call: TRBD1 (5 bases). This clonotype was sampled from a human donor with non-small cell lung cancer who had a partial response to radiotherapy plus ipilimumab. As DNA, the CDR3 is TGTGCCAGCAGCGGAGGGGAGGGAGGCTACACCTTC. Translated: CASSGGEGGYTF. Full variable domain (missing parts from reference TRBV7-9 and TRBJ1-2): DTGVSQNPRHKITKRGQNVTFRCDPISEHNRLYWYRQTLGQGPEFLTYFQNEAQLEKSRLLSDRFSAERPKGSFSTLEIQRTEQGDSAMYLCASSGGEGGYTFGSGTRLTVV.